This T cell receptor (beta chain) was retrieved from a study of T-cell memory formation after mild COVID-19. This clonotype was detected ten times or more. The V end was cut by 0 bases, the J end by 3 bases, with 7 bases between. From germline, CDR1 is SGHKS and CDR2 YYEKEE (reference sequence). CDR3 length: 13 residues. Sample barcodes and UMIs were carried by the TCR alpha and TCR beta cDNA libraries that 5'RACE generated with constant-segment primers. TCRdb reanalysed the 5' RACE reads using MiXCR and keeps one entry per CDR3 protein. Among approximately 480,000 distinct CDR3 sequences, 18% were seen once, and the ten largest hold around an eighth.

This clonotype was sampled from an adult woman who had mild COVID-19 (a few samples of this study predate the infection). Cell type and time point are not known. V usage is TRBV5-5 and J usage is TRBJ2-7; D unclear. Sequencing was carried out using PBMCs or a T cell subset sorted from them (not recorded which). For the CDR3, the DNA is TGTGCCAGCAGCTTGGGGGCCCTCTACGAGCAGTACTTC. Translated: CASSLGALYEQYF.